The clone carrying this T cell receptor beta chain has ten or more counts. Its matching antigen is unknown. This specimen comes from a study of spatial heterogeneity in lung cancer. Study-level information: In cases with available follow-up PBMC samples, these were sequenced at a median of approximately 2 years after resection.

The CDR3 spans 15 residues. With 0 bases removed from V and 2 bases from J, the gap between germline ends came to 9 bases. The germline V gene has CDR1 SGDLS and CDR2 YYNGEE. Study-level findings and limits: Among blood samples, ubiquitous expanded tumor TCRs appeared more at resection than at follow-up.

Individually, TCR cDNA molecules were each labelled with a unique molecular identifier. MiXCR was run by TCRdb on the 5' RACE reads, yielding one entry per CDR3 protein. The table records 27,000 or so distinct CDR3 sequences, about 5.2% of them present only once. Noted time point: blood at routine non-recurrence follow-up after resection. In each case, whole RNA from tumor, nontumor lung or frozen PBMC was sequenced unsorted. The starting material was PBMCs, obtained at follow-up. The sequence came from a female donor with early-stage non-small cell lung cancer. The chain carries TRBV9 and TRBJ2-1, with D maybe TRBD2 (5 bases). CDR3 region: CASSVEDFAYNEQFF. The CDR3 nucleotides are TGTGCCAGCAGCGTAGAGGACTTTGCCTACAATGAGCAGTTCTTC.